This T cell receptor beta chain was obtained from a study of human T cells and chemical hapten exposure. The table lists this clonotype with many counts. The CDR3 is 16 amino acids. Germline trimming cut 4 bases from V and 8 bases from J; bases unmatched to any gene: 10. Germline V gene sequence: CDR1 KGHDR, CDR2 SFDVKD. As to time point: patch test 3, about 24 weeks after DPC sensitization. The treatment here: therapeutic diphenylcyclopropenone sensitization with weekly scalp DPC. Each CDR3 protein gets one entry after TCRdb re-called the RACE reads with MiXCR. The sample includes 70,000 to 90,000 distinct CDR3 sequences, less than 14% of them seen just once.

The source was whole blood, collected in connection with sensitization to the hapten diphenylcyclopropenone (DPC). The receptor was isolated from a woman in her forties or fifties with alopecia areata. Some clones in this sample may be carry-over from other donors' samples. This rearrangement joins TRBV24-1 to TRBJ2-1, with 10 bases identical to TRBD2. The CDR3 here is CATSDVITSGTHEQFF. The CDR3 bases are TGTGCCACCAGTGACGTTATTACTAGCGGGACACATGAGCAGTTCTTC.